The clone carrying this T cell receptor beta chain has a single count. The germline gives CDR1 DFQATT, CDR2 SNEGSKA (reference sequence). The trim removed 3 bases at V and 4 bases at J, leaving 7 bases unmatched. This CDR3 region has 14 residues. This specimen belongs to a study of CD8 T cells in Susac syndrome. Study-level background: Blood was drawn from patients with Susac syndrome. At that point, they were therapy-naive, on corticosteroids, or on intravenous immunoglobulin alone.

With random hexamers, reverse transcription was performed on 0.5 to 1 ug of RNA. Amplification of TCR beta CDR3 across 54 Vbeta and 13 Jbeta was performed with immunoSEQ multiplex PCR. MiXCR, run by TCRdb on the immunoSEQ multiplex PCR reads, gives a single entry per CDR3 protein. This table holds about 150,000 distinct CDR3 sequences, approximately 95% found once. The Susac syndrome patients fit the recently defined diagnostic criteria for definite or probable disease. This TCR was sampled from a human donor with Susac syndrome. The V and J genes are TRBV20-1 and TRBJ1-2; 8 bases map to TRBD1. Sequencing used CD4+ T cells from PBMCs. The CDR3 DNA reads as TGCAGTGCTAGGGGACAGGCCTGGGGCTATGGCTACACCTTC. Translated, it gives CSARGQAWGYGYTF.